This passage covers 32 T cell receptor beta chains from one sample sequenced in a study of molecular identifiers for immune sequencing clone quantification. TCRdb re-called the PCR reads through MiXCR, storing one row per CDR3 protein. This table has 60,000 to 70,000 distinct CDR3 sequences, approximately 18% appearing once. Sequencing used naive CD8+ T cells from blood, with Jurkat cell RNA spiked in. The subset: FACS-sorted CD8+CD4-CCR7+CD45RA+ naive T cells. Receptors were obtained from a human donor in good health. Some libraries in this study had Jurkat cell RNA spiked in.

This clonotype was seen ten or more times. The CDR3 DNA sequence: TGTGCCAGCAGGCCACAGGTCTGGGATTCACCCCTCCACTTT. It codes for CASRPQVWDSPLHF. The chain employs TRBV7-9 and TRBJ1-6; possibly TRBD1 for D (5 bases). V was shortened by 6 bases and J by 8 bases, with 14 bases between the two germline ends. Per germline, CDR1 SEHNR and CDR2 FQNEAQ (reference sequence). The CDR3 spans 14 residues.

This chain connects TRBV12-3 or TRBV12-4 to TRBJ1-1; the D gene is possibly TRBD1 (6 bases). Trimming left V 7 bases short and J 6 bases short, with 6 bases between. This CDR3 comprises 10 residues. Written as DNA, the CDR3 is TGTGCCAGCAAGGGGGCTGAAGCTTTCTTT. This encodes CASKGAEAFF.

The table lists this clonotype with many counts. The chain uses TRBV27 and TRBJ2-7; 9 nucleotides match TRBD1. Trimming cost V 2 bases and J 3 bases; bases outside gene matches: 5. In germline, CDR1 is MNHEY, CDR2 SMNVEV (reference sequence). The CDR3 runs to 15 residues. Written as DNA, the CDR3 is TGTGCCAGCAGTTTAGTTGGGACAGGGTACTACGAGCAGTACTTC. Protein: CASSLVGTGYYEQYF.

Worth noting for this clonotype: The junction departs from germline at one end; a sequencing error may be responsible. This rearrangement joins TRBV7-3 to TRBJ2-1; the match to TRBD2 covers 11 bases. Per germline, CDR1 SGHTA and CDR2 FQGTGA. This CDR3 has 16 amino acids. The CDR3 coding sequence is TGTGTCAGCGGCTTAGAAGGGACTAGCGGATACAATGAGCAGTTCTTC. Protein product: CVSGLEGTSGYNEQFF. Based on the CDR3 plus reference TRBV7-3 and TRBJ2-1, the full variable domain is GAGVSQTPSNKVTEKGKYVELRCDPISGHTALYWYRQSLGQGPEFLIYFQGTGAADDSGLPNDRFFAVRPEGSVSTLKIQRTERGDSAVYLCVSGLEGTSGYNEQFFGPGTRLTVL.

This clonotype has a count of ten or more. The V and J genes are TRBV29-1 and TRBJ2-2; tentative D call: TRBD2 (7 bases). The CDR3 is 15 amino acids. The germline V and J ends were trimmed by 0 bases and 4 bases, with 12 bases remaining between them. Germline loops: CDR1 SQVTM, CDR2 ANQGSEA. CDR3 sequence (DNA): TGCAGCGTTGAAGATCGGGAGGACAGCACCGGGGAGCTGTTTTTT. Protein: CSVEDREDSTGELFF.

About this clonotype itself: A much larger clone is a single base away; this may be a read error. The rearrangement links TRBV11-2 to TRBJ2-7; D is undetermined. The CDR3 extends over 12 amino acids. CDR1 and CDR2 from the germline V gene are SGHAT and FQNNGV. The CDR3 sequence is CACSLVPDEQYF. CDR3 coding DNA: TGTGCCTGCAGCTTAGTGCCGGATGAGCAGTACTTC.

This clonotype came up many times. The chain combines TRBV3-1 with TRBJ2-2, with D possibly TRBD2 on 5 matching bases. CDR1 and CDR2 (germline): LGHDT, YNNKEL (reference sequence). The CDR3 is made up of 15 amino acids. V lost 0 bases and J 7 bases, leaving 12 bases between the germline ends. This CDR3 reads CASSQDFGVGGELFF. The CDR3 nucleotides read TGTGCCAGCAGCCAAGATTTCGGGGTCGGCGGGGAGCTGTTTTTT.

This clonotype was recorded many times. CDR3 region: CSANSGTGGFGPQHF. The CDR3, as DNA: TGCAGTGCTAATTCCGGGACAGGGGGATTCGGGCCCCAGCATTTT. This chain uses TRBV20-1 with TRBJ1-5; 11 bases are a match to TRBD1. Germline CDR1 reads DFQATT; CDR2 reads SNEGSKA (reference sequence). The CDR3 extends over 15 amino acids. Unmatched junction bases numbered 11, after V lost 4 bases and J lost 9 bases.

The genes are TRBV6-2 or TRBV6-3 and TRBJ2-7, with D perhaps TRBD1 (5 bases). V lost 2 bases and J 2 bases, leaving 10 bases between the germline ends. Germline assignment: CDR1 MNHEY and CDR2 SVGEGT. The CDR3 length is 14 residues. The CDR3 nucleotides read TGTGCCAGCAGTTACCCGGACAAAACCTACGAGCAGTACTTC. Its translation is CASSYPDKTYEQYF.

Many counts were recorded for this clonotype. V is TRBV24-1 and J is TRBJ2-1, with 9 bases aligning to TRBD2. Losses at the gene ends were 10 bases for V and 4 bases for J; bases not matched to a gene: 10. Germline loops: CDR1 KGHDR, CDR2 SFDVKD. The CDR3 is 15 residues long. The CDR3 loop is CATMTGTSSYNEQFF. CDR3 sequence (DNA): TGTGCCACTATGACCGGGACTAGCTCGTACAATGAGCAGTTCTTC.

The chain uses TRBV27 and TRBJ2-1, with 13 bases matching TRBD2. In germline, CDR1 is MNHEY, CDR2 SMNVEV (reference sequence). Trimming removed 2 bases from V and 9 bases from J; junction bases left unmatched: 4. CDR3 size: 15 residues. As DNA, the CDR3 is TGTGCCAGCAGTTTAGGACTAGCGGGAGTCGCTGAGCAGTTCTTC. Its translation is CASSLGLAGVAEQFF.

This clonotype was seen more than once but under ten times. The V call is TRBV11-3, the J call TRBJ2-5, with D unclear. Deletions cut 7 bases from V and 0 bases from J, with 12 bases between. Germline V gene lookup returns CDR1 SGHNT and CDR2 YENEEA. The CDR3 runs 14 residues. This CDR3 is CASTNGPHQETQYF. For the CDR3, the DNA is TGTGCCAGCACCAACGGACCGCACCAAGAGACCCAGTACTTC.

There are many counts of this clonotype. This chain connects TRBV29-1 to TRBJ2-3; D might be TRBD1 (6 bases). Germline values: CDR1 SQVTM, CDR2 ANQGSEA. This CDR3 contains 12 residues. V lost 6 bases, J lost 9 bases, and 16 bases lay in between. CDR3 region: CSVAHQGRTQYF. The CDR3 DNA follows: TGCAGCGTCGCTCACCAGGGGCGAACGCAGTATTTT.

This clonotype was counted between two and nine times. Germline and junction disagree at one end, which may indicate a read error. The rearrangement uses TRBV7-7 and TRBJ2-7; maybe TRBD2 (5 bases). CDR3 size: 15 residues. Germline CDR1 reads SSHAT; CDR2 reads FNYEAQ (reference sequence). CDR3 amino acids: CASSLGNPGSYEQYF. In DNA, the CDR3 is TGTGCTAGCAGCTTAGGGAATCCGGGGTCCTACGAGCAGTACTTC.

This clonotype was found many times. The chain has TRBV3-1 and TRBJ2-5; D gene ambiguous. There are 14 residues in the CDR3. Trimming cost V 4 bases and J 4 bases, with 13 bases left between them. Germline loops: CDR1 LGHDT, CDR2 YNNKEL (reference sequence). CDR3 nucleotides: TGTGCCAGCAGCCCGCGAGCTCTCTTAGAGACCCAGTACTTC. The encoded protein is CASSPRALLETQYF.

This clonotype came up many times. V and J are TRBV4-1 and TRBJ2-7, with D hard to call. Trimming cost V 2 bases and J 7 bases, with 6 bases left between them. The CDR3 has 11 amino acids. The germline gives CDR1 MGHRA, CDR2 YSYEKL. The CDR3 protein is CASSQQKEQYF. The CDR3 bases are TGCGCCAGCAGCCAACAGAAGGAGCAGTACTTC.

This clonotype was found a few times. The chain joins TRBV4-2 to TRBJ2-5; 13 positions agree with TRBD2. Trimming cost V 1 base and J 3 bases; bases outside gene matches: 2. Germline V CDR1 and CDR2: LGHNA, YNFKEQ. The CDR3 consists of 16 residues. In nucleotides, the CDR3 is TGTGCCAGCAGCCAAGCAGGACTAGCGGGAGAAGAGACCCAGTACTTC. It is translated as CASSQAGLAGEETQYF.

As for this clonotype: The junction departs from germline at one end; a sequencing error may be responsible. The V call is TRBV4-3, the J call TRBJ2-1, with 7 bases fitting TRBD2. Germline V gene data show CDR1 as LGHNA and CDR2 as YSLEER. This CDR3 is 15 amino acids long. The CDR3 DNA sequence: TGCGTCAGCAGCCCCTCGGCGGGAGTAAACAATGAGCAGTTCTTC. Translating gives CVSSPSAGVNNEQFF.

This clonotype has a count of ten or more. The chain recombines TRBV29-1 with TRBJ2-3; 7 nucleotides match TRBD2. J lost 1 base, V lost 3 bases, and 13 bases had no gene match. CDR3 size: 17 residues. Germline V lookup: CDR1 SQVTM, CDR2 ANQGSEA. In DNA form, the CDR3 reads TGCAGCGTTGAGAATAGAGGACTAGTTCAAGGCACAGATACGCAGTATTTT. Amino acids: CSVENRGLVQGTDTQYF.

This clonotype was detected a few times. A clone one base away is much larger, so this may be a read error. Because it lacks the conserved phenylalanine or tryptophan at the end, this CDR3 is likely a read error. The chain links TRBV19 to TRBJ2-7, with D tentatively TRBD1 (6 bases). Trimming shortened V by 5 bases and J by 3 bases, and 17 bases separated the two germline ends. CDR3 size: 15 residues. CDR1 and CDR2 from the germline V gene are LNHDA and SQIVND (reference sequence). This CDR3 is CASSPNSQGGYEQYL. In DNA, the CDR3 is TGTGCCAGTAGTCCGAACTCACAAGGGGGCTACGAGCAGTACCTC.

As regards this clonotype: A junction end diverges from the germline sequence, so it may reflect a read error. CDR3 in DNA: TGCAGCGTTGGCACCTCAACTAATGAAAAGCTGTTTTTT. It specifies CSVGTSTNEKLFF. The J gene is TRBJ1-4, the V gene TRBV29-1; D remains ambiguous. Germline V gene data show CDR1 as SQVTM and CDR2 as ANQGSEA. The CDR3 is made up of 13 amino acids.

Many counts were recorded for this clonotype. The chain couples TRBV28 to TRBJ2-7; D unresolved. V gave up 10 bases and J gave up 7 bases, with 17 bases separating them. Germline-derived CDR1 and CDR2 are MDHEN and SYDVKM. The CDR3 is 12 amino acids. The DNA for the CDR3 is TGTGCCACGGCTCCCTTCTACGAGGAGCAGTACTTC. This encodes CATAPFYEEQYF. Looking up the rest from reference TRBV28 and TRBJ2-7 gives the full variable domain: DVKVTQSSRYLVKRTGEKVFLECVQDMDHENMFWYRQDPGLGLRLIYFSYDVKMKEKGDIPEGYSVSREKKERFSLILESASTNQTSMYLCATAPFYEEQYFGPGTRLTVT.

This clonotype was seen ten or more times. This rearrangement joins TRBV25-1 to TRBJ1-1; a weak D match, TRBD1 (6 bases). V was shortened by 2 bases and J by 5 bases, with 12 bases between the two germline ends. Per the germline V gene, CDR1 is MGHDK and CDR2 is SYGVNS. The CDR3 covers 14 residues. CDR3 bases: TGTGCCAGCAGTGAAGGGGGGGCGAGTACTGAAGCTTTCTTT. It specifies CASSEGGASTEAFF.

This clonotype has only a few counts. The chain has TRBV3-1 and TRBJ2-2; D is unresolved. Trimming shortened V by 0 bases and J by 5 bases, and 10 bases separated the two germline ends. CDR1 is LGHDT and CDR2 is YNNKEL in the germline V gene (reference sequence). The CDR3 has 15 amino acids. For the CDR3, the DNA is TGTGCCAGCAGCCAAGACTGGGTTGGGACCGGGGAGCTGTTTTTT. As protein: CASSQDWVGTGELFF.

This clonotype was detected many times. The CDR3 DNA reads TGTGCCAGCAGCTTGGAAGTCCCTGGGGCACCCCTCCACTTT. Amino acid sequence: CASSLEVPGAPLHF. The chain has TRBV5-4 and TRBJ1-6; D is ambiguous. The CDR3 sequence is 14 residues long. Germline V gives CDR1 SGHNT, CDR2 YYREEE (reference sequence). V was shortened by 0 bases and J by 11 bases, with 12 bases between the two germline ends. The complete variable domain, with remaining parts taken from reference TRBV5-4 and TRBJ1-6, reads ETGVTQSPTHLIKTRGQQVTLRCSSQSGHNTVSWYQQALGQGPQFIFQYYREEENGRGNFPPRFSGLQFPNYSSELNVNALELDDSALYLCASSLEVPGAPLHFGNGTRLTVT.

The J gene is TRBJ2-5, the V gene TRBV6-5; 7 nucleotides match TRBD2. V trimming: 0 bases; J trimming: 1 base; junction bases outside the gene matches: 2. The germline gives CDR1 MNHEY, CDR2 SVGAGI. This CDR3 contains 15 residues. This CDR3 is CASSYSTSAQETQYF. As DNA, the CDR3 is TGTGCCAGCAGTTACTCTACTAGCGCCCAAGAGACCCAGTACTTC.

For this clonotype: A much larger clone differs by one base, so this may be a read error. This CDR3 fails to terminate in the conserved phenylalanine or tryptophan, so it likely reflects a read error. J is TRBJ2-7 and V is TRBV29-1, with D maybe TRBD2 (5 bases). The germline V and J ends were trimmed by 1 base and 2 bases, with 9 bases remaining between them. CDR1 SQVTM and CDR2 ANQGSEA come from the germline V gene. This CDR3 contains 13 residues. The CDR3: CSVEGSVPYEQYS. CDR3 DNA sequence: TGCAGCGTTGAAGGTAGCGTCCCCTACGAGCAGTACTCC.

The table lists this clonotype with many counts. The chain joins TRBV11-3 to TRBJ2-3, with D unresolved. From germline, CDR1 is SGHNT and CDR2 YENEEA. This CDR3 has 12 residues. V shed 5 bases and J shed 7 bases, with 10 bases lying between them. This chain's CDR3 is CASSLGPYTQYF. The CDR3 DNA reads TGTGCCAGCAGCCTTGGGCCATATACGCAGTATTTT.

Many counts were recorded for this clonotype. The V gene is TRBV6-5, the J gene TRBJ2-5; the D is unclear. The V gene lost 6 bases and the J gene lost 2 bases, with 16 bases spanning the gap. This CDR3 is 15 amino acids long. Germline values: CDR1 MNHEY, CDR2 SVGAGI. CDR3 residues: CASRLPHMGQETQYF. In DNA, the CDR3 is TGTGCCAGCAGATTGCCTCATATGGGGCAAGAGACCCAGTACTTC.

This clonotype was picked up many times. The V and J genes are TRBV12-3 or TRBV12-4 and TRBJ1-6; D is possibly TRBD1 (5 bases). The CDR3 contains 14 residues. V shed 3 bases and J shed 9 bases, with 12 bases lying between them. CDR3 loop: CASSFGTAFSPLHF. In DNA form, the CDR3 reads TGTGCCAGCAGTTTCGGGACTGCCTTTTCACCCCTCCACTTT.

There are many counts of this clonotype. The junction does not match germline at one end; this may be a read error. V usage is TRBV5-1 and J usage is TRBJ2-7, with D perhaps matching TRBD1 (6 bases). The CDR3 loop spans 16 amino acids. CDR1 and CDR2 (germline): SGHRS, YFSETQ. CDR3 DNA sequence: TGCGCCAGCAGTTTGGTGGGGGCGCAGAGGTTGGACGAGCAGTACTTC. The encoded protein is CASSLVGAQRLDEQYF.

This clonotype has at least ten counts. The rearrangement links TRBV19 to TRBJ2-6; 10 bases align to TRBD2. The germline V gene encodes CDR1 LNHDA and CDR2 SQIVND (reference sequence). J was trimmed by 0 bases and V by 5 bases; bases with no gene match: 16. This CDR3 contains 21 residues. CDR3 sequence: CASSGTGEIASGSSGANVLTF. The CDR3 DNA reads TGTGCCAGTAGTGGAACAGGGGAGATTGCTAGCGGGAGCTCTGGGGCCAACGTCCTGACTTTC.